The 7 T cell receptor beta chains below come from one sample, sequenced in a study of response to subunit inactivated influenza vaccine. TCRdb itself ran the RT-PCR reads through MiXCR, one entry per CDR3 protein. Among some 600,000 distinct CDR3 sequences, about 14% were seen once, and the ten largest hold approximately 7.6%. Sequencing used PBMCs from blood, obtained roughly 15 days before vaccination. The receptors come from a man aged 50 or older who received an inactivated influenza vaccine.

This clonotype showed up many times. CDR3 DNA: TGTGCCAGCGGTGACTACAATGAGCAGTTCTTC. Residues: CASGDYNEQFF. V usage is TRBV12-3 or TRBV12-4 and J usage is TRBJ2-1; D not resolved. With 8 bases removed from V and 3 bases from J, the gap between germline ends came to 5 bases. The CDR3 consists of 11 residues.

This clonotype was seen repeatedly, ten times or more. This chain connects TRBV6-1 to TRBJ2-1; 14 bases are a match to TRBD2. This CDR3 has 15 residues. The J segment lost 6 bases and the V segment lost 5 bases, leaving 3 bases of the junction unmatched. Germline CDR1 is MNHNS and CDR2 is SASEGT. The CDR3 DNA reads TGTGCCAGCAGTACCGGGACTAGCGGGAGCAATGAGCAGTTCTTC. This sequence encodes CASSTGTSGSNEQFF.

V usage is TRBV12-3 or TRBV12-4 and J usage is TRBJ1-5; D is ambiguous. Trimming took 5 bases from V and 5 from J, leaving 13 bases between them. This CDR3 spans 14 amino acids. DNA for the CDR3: TGTGCCAGCAGTCGGGCGAACCGGGATCAGCCCCAGCATTTT. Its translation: CASSRANRDQPQHF.

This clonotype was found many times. CDR3 sequence reads: CASSFGQGASGNQPQHF. For the CDR3, the DNA is TGTGCCAGCAGTTTCGGACAGGGGGCGTCGGGCAATCAGCCCCAGCATTTT. V is TRBV6-2 or TRBV6-3 and J is TRBJ1-5; 11 bases match TRBD1. The CDR3 sequence is 17 residues long. Trimming cost V 4 bases and J 2 bases; bases outside gene matches: 7. CDR1 and CDR2 (germline): MNHEY, SVGEGT.

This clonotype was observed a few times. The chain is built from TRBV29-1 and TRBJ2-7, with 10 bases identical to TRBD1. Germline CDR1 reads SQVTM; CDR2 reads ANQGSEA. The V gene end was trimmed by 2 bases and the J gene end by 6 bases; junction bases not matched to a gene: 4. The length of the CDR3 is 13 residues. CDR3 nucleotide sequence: TGCAGCGTTGAACGGACAGGGGGTCTCGAGCAGTACTTC. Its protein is CSVERTGGLEQYF.

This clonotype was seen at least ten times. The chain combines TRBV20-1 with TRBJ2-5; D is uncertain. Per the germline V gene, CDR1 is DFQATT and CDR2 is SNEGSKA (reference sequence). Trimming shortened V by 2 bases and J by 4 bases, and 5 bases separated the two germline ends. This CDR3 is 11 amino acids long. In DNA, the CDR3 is TGCAGTGCTAGAACGGGAGAGACCCAGTACTTC. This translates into CSARTGETQYF.

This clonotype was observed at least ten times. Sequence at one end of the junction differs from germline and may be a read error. CDR3 in amino acids: CSAKQGSRF. The CDR3 region has the DNA TGCAGTGCTAAACAGGGATCTCGGTTC. The rearrangement joins TRBV20-1 to TRBJ1-2; D possibly corresponds to TRBD1 (6 bases). The length of the CDR3 is 9 residues. The germline V gene has CDR1 DFQATT and CDR2 SNEGSKA (reference sequence).